These T cell receptor beta chains were read from a single sample in a study of T cells expressing NK-cell markers. TCRdb re-analyzed the 5' RACE reads; it lists each CDR3 protein once, without DNA. The sample table includes 90,000 to 130,000 distinct CDR3 sequences. Sample: blood T cells: a sorted CD56 or NKG2C T cell subset, CD4+ or CD8+ T cells, or bulk PBMC T cells (not recorded which). All receptors derive from a woman between 18 and 69 years old in good health. Both conserved end residues are part of each CDR3. Fields, in order: CDR3 protein, V gene, J gene.

CDR3 protein: CASSLRDSLTEAFF; V gene: TRBV7-9; J gene: TRBJ1-1
CDR3 protein: CASSDLRDSGLETQYF; V gene: TRBV25-1; J gene: TRBJ2-5
CDR3 protein: CASSSLEGWTEAFF; V gene: TRBV11-2; J gene: TRBJ1-1
CDR3 protein: CASSLEGGLDTDTQYF; V gene: TRBV5-1; J gene: TRBJ2-3
CDR3 protein: CASSLGSPSTDTQYF; V gene: TRBV11-2; J gene: TRBJ2-3
CDR3 protein: CASSLLTGEQYF; V gene: TRBV5-4; J gene: TRBJ2-7
CDR3 protein: CASSHRLVLQETQYF; V gene: TRBV14; J gene: TRBJ2-5
CDR3 protein: CASSQDLAGLGEKLFF; V gene: TRBV4-3; J gene: TRBJ1-4
CDR3 protein: CASSLEAGVSYNEQFF; V gene: TRBV7-7; J gene: TRBJ2-1
CDR3 protein: CASSLYMYQHAYEQYF; V gene: TRBV5-5; J gene: TRBJ2-7
CDR3 protein: CASSYLSTDTQYF; V gene: TRBV11-1; J gene: TRBJ2-3
CDR3 protein: CASSKWDSNTGELFF; V gene: TRBV5-1; J gene: TRBJ2-2
CDR3 protein: CASSLLGQGGQFF; V gene: TRBV27; J gene: TRBJ2-1
CDR3 protein: CASSHGGDYNEQFF; V gene: TRBV4-3; J gene: TRBJ2-1
CDR3 protein: CASSTLRELNTEAFF; V gene: TRBV7-9; J gene: TRBJ1-1
CDR3 protein: CASSSGAAYEQYF; V gene: TRBV27; J gene: TRBJ2-7
CDR3 protein: CASSPGPGADTQYF; V gene: TRBV12-3/TRBV12-4; J gene: TRBJ2-3
CDR3 protein: CATSDVGTQPWEQYF; V gene: TRBV24-1; J gene: TRBJ2-7
CDR3 protein: CASSSPQGMGTDTQYF; V gene: TRBV28; J gene: TRBJ2-3
CDR3 protein: CASSDMTGELFF; V gene: TRBV25-1; J gene: TRBJ2-2
CDR3 protein: CASSEGGVTEGREQYF; V gene: TRBV9; J gene: TRBJ2-7
CDR3 protein: CASSLNYNEQFF; V gene: TRBV7-9; J gene: TRBJ2-1
CDR3 protein: CASSQAEWGANSPLHF; V gene: TRBV4-3; J gene: TRBJ1-6
CDR3 protein: CASSLGGQEDTEAFF; V gene: TRBV7-6; J gene: TRBJ1-1
CDR3 protein: CASSFGGGPLETQYF; V gene: TRBV5-6; J gene: TRBJ2-5
CDR3 protein: CASSQEGTSQETQYF; V gene: TRBV3-1; J gene: TRBJ2-5
CDR3 protein: CASSLAGGSSYEQYF; V gene: TRBV12-3/TRBV12-4; J gene: TRBJ2-7
CDR3 protein: CASSVWETSAYNEQFF; V gene: TRBV9; J gene: TRBJ2-1
CDR3 protein: CASSQELASTDTQYF; V gene: TRBV4-3; J gene: TRBJ2-3
CDR3 protein: CASSFRSGRPSYEQYF; V gene: TRBV7-4; J gene: TRBJ2-7
CDR3 protein: CASSQTAHRHF; V gene: TRBV4-1; J gene: TRBJ1-2
CDR3 protein: CASSYSLGAGGANTDTQYF; V gene: TRBV6-5; J gene: TRBJ2-3
CDR3 protein: CASSVRAGTYEQYF; V gene: TRBV21-1; J gene: TRBJ2-7
CDR3 protein: CSVEGASGRLDNEQFF; V gene: TRBV29-1; J gene: TRBJ2-1
CDR3 protein: CASRDLGYPSTDTQYF; V gene: TRBV12-3/TRBV12-4; J gene: TRBJ2-3
CDR3 protein: CASSSREPTGYEQYF; V gene: TRBV7-9; J gene: TRBJ2-7
CDR3 protein: CASSGDRVPEQYF; V gene: TRBV21-1; J gene: TRBJ2-7
CDR3 protein: CASSLRANSPLHF; V gene: TRBV27; J gene: TRBJ1-6
CDR3 protein: CASSLGPGASVSYEQYF; V gene: TRBV7-9; J gene: TRBJ2-7
CDR3 protein: CAWMGPRNIQYF; V gene: TRBV30; J gene: TRBJ2-4
CDR3 protein: CATSDPIGGEEKLFF; V gene: TRBV24-1; J gene: TRBJ1-4
CDR3 protein: CASSVEAGAHGELFF; V gene: TRBV9; J gene: TRBJ2-2
CDR3 protein: CSAPRQNTEAFF; V gene: TRBV20-1; J gene: TRBJ1-1
CDR3 protein: CASSYTMALAENTGELFF; V gene: TRBV6-5; J gene: TRBJ2-2
CDR3 protein: CASSPTGPHEQFF; V gene: TRBV12-3/TRBV12-4; J gene: TRBJ2-1
CDR3 protein: CASSGVGQGARPNTEAFF; V gene: TRBV11-1; J gene: TRBJ1-1
CDR3 protein: CASSWTSRLNTEAFF; V gene: TRBV28; J gene: TRBJ1-1
CDR3 protein: CSARTTGGLNNEQFF; V gene: TRBV20-1; J gene: TRBJ2-1
CDR3 protein: CASTVLDDTSTDTQYF; V gene: TRBV5-6; J gene: TRBJ2-3
CDR3 protein: CASSQVTGTGRSNQPQHF; V gene: TRBV12-3/TRBV12-4; J gene: TRBJ1-5
CDR3 protein: CASSQVGYNSPLHF; V gene: TRBV4-3; J gene: TRBJ1-6
CDR3 protein: CASNLGRGNEQFF; V gene: TRBV7-8; J gene: TRBJ2-1
CDR3 protein: CASTLSGGPHNEQFF; V gene: TRBV12-3/TRBV12-4; J gene: TRBJ2-1
CDR3 protein: CASRWTSGEKEQFF; V gene: TRBV7-9; J gene: TRBJ2-1